This entry lists 21 T cell receptor beta chains sequenced from one sample in a study of blood T cell repertoires in COVID-19. The method was immunoSEQ multiplex PCR; TCRdb's version includes in-frame clones alone and lacks a portion of them. The sample contains around 420,000 clones, around 90% of which appear only once. Sequencing was done on a sample of PBMCs or T cells enriched from blood (not recorded which). The receptors originated from a woman aged 40 to 55 with acute COVID-19.

J is TRBJ2-2 and V is TRBV3-1 (or the pseudogene TRBV3-2); D possibly corresponds to TRBD1 (5 bases). This CDR3 is 13 amino acids long. The germline V gene has CDR1 LGHDT and CDR2 YNNKEL (reference sequence). Trimming left V 5 bases short and J 6 bases short, with 10 bases between. Here the CDR3 reads CASSARVPGELFF. The CDR3, as DNA: TGTGCCAGCAGCGCCAGGGTTCCCGGGGAGCTGTTTTTT.

This clone was counted only a few times. The V gene is TRBV10-1, the J gene TRBJ2-2; D remains ambiguous. CDR1 and CDR2 (germline): WNHNN, SYGVQD (reference sequence). With 6 bases removed from V and 8 bases from J, the gap between germline ends came to 10 bases. The CDR3 covers 12 residues. The CDR3 loop reads CASSPRRGELFF. CDR3 in DNA: TGCGCCAGCAGCCCTAGACGAGGGGAGCTGTTTTTT.

The genes are TRBV12-3 or TRBV12-4 and TRBJ1-1, with a tentative D call TRBD1 (6 bases). Deletions cut 0 bases from V and 8 bases from J, with 10 bases between. The CDR3 extends over 13 amino acids. DNA of the CDR3: TGTGCCAGCAGTTTAGCGATAGGGGGAGAAGCTTTCTTT. It is translated as CASSLAIGGEAFF.

The sample holds one count of this clone. The CDR3 loop is CASSLLVDRTNYGYTF. CDR3 DNA: TGTGCCAGCAGCTTGTTGGTGGACAGGACTAACTATGGCTACACCTTC. The rearrangement links TRBV5-6 to TRBJ1-2; TRBD1 aligns across 7 bases. Germline V gene lookup returns CDR1 SGHDT and CDR2 YYEEEE. The CDR3 spans 16 residues. The trim removed 1 base at V and 0 bases at J, leaving 6 bases unmatched.

The chain employs TRBV11-3 and TRBJ2-3, with a possible D match to TRBD2 (5 bases). Germline CDR1 reads SGHNT; CDR2 reads YENEEA. The CDR3 loop spans 13 amino acids. The germline V and J ends were trimmed by 4 bases and 8 bases, with 13 bases remaining between them. The CDR3 sequence is CASSSEDRGTQYF. The DNA for the CDR3 is TGTGCCAGCAGCTCTGAGGACCGGGGTACGCAGTATTTT.

The genes are TRBV29-1 and TRBJ1-6; 7 bases map to TRBD1. This CDR3 is built from 13 residues. Germline CDR1 and CDR2: SQVTM and ANQGSEA. With 4 bases clipped from V and 10 bases from J, the junction kept 7 bases outside the gene matches. DNA for the CDR3: TGCAGCGTTGGGGACAGTACAGGGTCACCCCTCCACTTT. Its protein product is CSVGDSTGSPLHF.

The CDR3 coding sequence is TGTGCCACCAGCAGAGATCTGCACAGGAACACTGAAGCTTTCTTT. Its protein product is CATSRDLHRNTEAFF. The V call is TRBV15, the J call TRBJ1-1; D remains ambiguous. Germline-derived CDR1 and CDR2 are LNHNV and YYDKDF (reference sequence). The CDR3 totals 15 residues. V lost 0 bases and J 1 base, leaving 9 bases between the germline ends.

The chain couples TRBV12-3 or TRBV12-4 to TRBJ1-2; a weak D match, TRBD1 (5 bases). The CDR3 consists of 13 residues. V lost 5 bases to trimming and J lost 6 bases, with 13 bases between them. CDR3 nucleotide sequence: TGTGCCAGCAGTCGTCAGGGATATGATGGCTACACCTTC. It is translated as CASSRQGYDGYTF.

This sequence joins TRBV2 and TRBJ1-2; TRBD1 is a possible D gene (5 bases). The CDR3 runs 13 residues. Trimming took 4 bases from V and 9 from J, leaving 15 bases between them. In germline, CDR1 is SNHLY, CDR2 FYNNEI. The CDR3 region is CASSGAVGASYTF. CDR3 coding DNA: TGTGCCAGCAGTGGAGCGGTTGGGGCTAGCTACACCTTC. Full variable domain (missing parts from reference TRBV2 and TRBJ1-2): EPEVTQTPSHQVTQMGQEVILRCVPISNHLYFYWYRQILGQKVEFLVSFYNNEISEKSEIFDDQFSVERPDGSNFTLKIRSTKLEDSAMYFCASSGAVGASYTFGSGTRLTVV.

The chain employs TRBV4-1 and TRBJ2-1; TRBD1 agrees at 8 bases. The CDR3 runs 13 residues. J lost 7 bases, V lost 3 bases, and 2 bases had no gene match. Germline V lookup: CDR1 MGHRA, CDR2 YSYEKL. The CDR3 nucleotides are TGCGCCAGCAGCCATACAGGGGGGAATGAGCAGTTCTTC. Its protein product is CASSHTGGNEQFF.

This clone appeared a single time. This CDR3 is CSASRDSGGYTF. The CDR3 region has the DNA TGCAGTGCTAGTAGGGATTCAGGGGGCTACACCTTC. V usage is TRBV20-1 and J usage is TRBJ1-2, with D perhaps TRBD1 (5 bases). V was pared by 3 bases and J by 8 bases, with 13 bases between. The CDR3 has 12 residues. Germline V gene lookup returns CDR1 DFQATT and CDR2 SNEGSKA (reference sequence).

The genes are TRBV9 and TRBJ1-4; perhaps TRBD1 as D (6 bases). The CDR3 length is 15 residues. V was clipped by 0 bases and J by 8 bases, with 14 bases between them. Germline V CDR1 and CDR2: SGDLS, YYNGEE. The DNA of the CDR3 is TGTGCCAGCAGCGTAGCGGGGGGGCCAAGCGAAAAACTGTTTTTT. It codes for CASSVAGGPSEKLFF.

Here the CDR3 DNA reads TGTGCCAGCAGCTCGTCGGGGTCCCAAGAGACCCAGTACTTC. Amino acid sequence: CASSSSGSQETQYF. The rearrangement uses TRBV5-6 and TRBJ2-5; tentative D call: TRBD2 (5 bases). Between the trimmed V and J ends, which lost 3 bases and 1 base, there was a span of 10 bases. The CDR3 has 14 amino acids. CDR1 is SGHDT, CDR2 YYEEEE, per germline.

This clone was seen only a few times. The rearrangement uses TRBV29-1 and TRBJ1-1; weak D call: TRBD1 (6 bases). Between the trimmed V and J ends, which lost 3 bases and 1 base, there was a span of 9 bases. From germline, CDR1 is SQVTM and CDR2 ANQGSEA. This CDR3 region has 13 residues. CDR3 bases: TGCAGCGTTGACGAGACAGGGAACACTGAAGCTTTCTTT. The encoded protein is CSVDETGNTEAFF.

The chain recombines TRBV6-1 with TRBJ2-1, with D perhaps matching TRBD1 (5 bases). Deletions cut 2 bases from V and 4 bases from J, with 9 bases between. Germline V gives CDR1 MNHNS, CDR2 SASEGT. The CDR3 has 14 amino acids. CDR3 amino acids: CASSELDNYNEQFF. The CDR3 bases are TGTGCCAGCAGTGAACTGGACAATTACAATGAGCAGTTCTTC.

V gene TRBV6-5 combines with J gene TRBJ2-5, with D possibly matching TRBD1 (7 bases). Germline assignment: CDR1 MNHEY and CDR2 SVGAGI. The CDR3 runs 15 residues. The V and J ends lost 4 bases and 4 bases respectively, with 16 bases between them. The DNA for the CDR3 is TGTGCCAGCAGTTCGACAGGGAGGAGGCCAGAGACCCAGTACTTC. Residues: CASSSTGRRPETQYF.

The chain links TRBV19 to TRBJ1-4, with 7 bases fitting TRBD1. V lost 8 bases to trimming and J lost 4 bases; unmatched junction nucleotides: 4. The CDR3 consists of 13 residues. CDR1 and CDR2 (germline): LNHDA, SQIVND (reference sequence). This CDR3 is CASGQAFNEKLFF. CDR3 sequence (DNA): TGTGCCAGTGGACAGGCCTTTAATGAAAAACTGTTTTTT.

This chain joins TRBV5-5 and TRBJ2-7; TRBD1 matches at 8 bases. With V trimmed by 6 bases and J by 5 bases, 10 bases remained unmatched. The V gene's germline CDR1 is SGHKS and CDR2 YYEKEE (reference sequence). The CDR3 is 14 residues long. CDR3 sequence (DNA): TGTGCCAGCACCAACAGGGGGGTTTACGACGAGCAGTACTTC. Its translation is CASTNRGVYDEQYF.

CDR3 protein: CASSQVSRFQETQYF. The CDR3 bases are TGTGCCAGCAGCCAAGTGTCGAGATTCCAAGAGACCCAGTACTTC. The chain is built from TRBV14 and TRBJ2-5; no definite D call. Germline CDR1 SGHDN, CDR2 FVKESK. V was shortened by 1 base and J by 1 base, with 10 bases between the two germline ends. The CDR3 runs to 15 residues.

This clone was seen more than once but under ten times. This chain joins TRBV3-1 (or the pseudogene TRBV3-2) and TRBJ1-1; D remains unclear. The V gene lost 1 base and the J gene lost 6 bases, with 6 bases spanning the gap. CDR1 is LGHDT, CDR2 YNNKEL, per germline (reference sequence). CDR3 length: 12 residues. The CDR3 nucleotides read TGTGCCAGCAGCCAAGGAGTGGCTGAAGCTTTCTTT. It yields the protein CASSQGVAEAFF.

This clone was detected only a few times. CDR3 nucleotide sequence: TGTGCCAGCAGCCTCCCAGGGGAGGGGTATAATTCACCCCTCCACTTT. Protein: CASSLPGEGYNSPLHF. The rearrangement joins TRBV5-4 to TRBJ1-6; D is possibly TRBD1 (6 bases). Germline CDR1 and CDR2: SGHNT and YYREEE (reference sequence). There are 16 residues in the CDR3. Deletions cut 4 bases from V and 4 bases from J, with 15 bases between. Based on the CDR3 plus reference TRBV5-4 and TRBJ1-6, the full variable domain is ETGVTQSPTHLIKTRGQQVTLRCSSQSGHNTVSWYQQALGQGPQFIFQYYREEENGRGNFPPRFSGLQFPNYSSELNVNALELDDSALYLCASSLPGEGYNSPLHFGNGTRLTVT.